The sequence of this T cell receptor (beta chain) was determined in a study of shared clonotypes between healthy human individuals. When samples were unsorted, about 90 million PBMCs were used for genomic DNA. Between the trimmed V and J ends, which lost 3 bases and 2 bases, there was a span of 13 bases. Germline values: CDR1 KGHSH, CDR2 LQKENI. This CDR3 is 15 amino acids long. At the deep level, the assay was run. PCR replicates performed on unsorted PBMC used approximately 310 ng DNA, around 28,000 T cell genomes. In the study's own analysis: ImmunoSEQ sequences covered only the junction and lacked quality scores; filtering therefore differed. Assay: immunoSEQ multiplex PCR; the TCRdb copy retains only in-frame clones and omits some. Clone size and the V and J calls come from that table; the DNA yielded D and trimming. The repertoire holds over 400,000 clones, with 65% to 85% as singletons.

Sequenced: PBMCs. The clonotype originates from a woman in her thirties or forties in good health. Some clones in this sample may be carry-over from other donors' samples. The chain has TRBV18 and TRBJ2-5, with D perhaps TRBD1 (5 bases). CDR3 DNA: TGTGCCAGCTCACCGAGCGCGACAGTTCAAGAGACCCAGTACTTC. This gives the protein CASSPSATVQETQYF. The variable domain in full, completed from reference TRBV18 and TRBJ2-5, reads NAGVMQNPRHLVRRRGQEARLRCSPMKGHSHVYWYRQLPEEGLKFMVYLQKENIIDESGMPKERFSAEFPKEGPSILRIQQVVRGDSAAYFCASSPSATVQETQYFGPGTRLLVL.